Listed below are T cell receptor beta chains from one sample, sequenced in a study of Graves' ophthalmopathy and Graves' hyperthyroidism. TCRdb reprocessed the multiplex PCR reads via MiXCR and lists one record per CDR3 protein. The sample lists under 200,000 distinct CDR3 sequences, 37% occurring once. Sample: peripheral blood. The receptors originated from a woman between 40 and 55 years old with Graves' ophthalmopathy. CDR3s include the opening cysteine and the closing phenylalanine or tryptophan. The order of the fields is J gene, D gene, V gene, clone size, CDR3 DNA, CDR3 protein. A D gene is named only where the DNA matches it firmly. Part of the rows lack a size; the others show once, few, many or a class for expanded clones.

>TRBJ1-2|.|TRBV6-5|.
TGTGCCAGCAGTTCACCCGGGACACTGCCTAACTATGGCTACACCTTC
CASSSPGTLPNYGYTF
>TRBJ2-5|TRBD1|TRBV20-1|.
TGCAGTGCTAGAGATGTGGCAGGGGGAGAGACCCAGTACTTC
CSARDVAGGETQYF
>TRBJ1-6|.|TRBV30|many
TGTGCCTGGAATGGCGACGCCGTTAGCTCCTATAATTCACCCCTCCACTTT
CAWNGDAVSSYNSPLHF
>TRBJ1-5|.|TRBV6-1|.
TGTGCCAGCAGTGAGATTGGTGATCAGCCCCAGCATTTT
CASSEIGDQPQHF
>TRBJ2-5|.|TRBV28|many
TGTGCCAGCAGTTTCGCTAACCAAGAGACCCAGTACTTC
CASSFANQETQYF
>TRBJ2-5|TRBD1|TRBV9|many
TGTGCCAGCAGTCTACAGGGGTCTGGAGAGACCCAGTACTTC
CASSLQGSGETQYF
>TRBJ1-1|.|TRBV6-5|many
TGTGCCAGCAGTCTTCAACGGAACACTGAAGCTTTCTTT
CASSLQRNTEAFF
>TRBJ2-2|.|TRBV6-5|few
TGTGCCAGCTGTTTGACCTATGGGATCTGGGAGCTGTTTTTT
CASCLTYGIWELFF
>TRBJ1-1|TRBD1|TRBV20-1|.
TGCAGTGCTTTCCGGGACAGGAACACTGAAGCTTTCTTT
CSAFRDRNTEAFF
>TRBJ2-7|.|TRBV6-1|.
TGTGCCAGCGAAAGCCCCTACGAGCAGTACTTC
CASESPYEQYF
>TRBJ1-3|.|TRBV20-1|.
TGCAGTGCTAGCCCAGGGATGGGAAACACCATATATTTT
CSASPGMGNTIYF
>TRBJ2-7|.|TRBV6-1|many
TGTGCCAGCAGGCTCATGAAGGGGGGCGGCTACGAGCAGTACTTC
CASRLMKGGGYEQYF
>TRBJ2-5|.|TRBV7-2|.
TGTGCCAGCAGCTGGGGCGGGACGGGGGTGACCCAGTACTTC
CASSWGGTGVTQYF
>TRBJ1-1|.|TRBV6-5|.
TGTGCCAGCAGTTACGAAGGAGAGAACACTGAAGCTTTCTTT
CASSYEGENTEAFF
>TRBJ2-5|.|TRBV6-2/TRBV6-3|many
TGTGCCAGCAGTTACAGGGAGGTGCAAGAGACCCAGTACTTC
CASSYREVQETQYF
>TRBJ1-5|.|TRBV12-3/TRBV12-4|.
TGTGCCAGCACCCAGGGTTCGCAGCCCCAGCATTTT
CASTQGSQPQHF
>TRBJ2-5|.|TRBV15|many
TGTGCCACCAGCAATACAGCCCTCCAAGAGACCCAGTACTTC
CATSNTALQETQYF
>TRBJ1-1|TRBD1|TRBV10-3|many
TGTGTCATCAGTAACACAGGGGGCCCTGAAGCTTTCTTT
CVISNTGGPEAFF
>TRBJ2-5|.|TRBV28|many
TGTGCCAGCAGACCCACCTGGACAGAGCAAGAGACCCAGTACTTC
CASRPTWTEQETQYF
>TRBJ1-5|.|TRBV12-3/TRBV12-4|many
TGTGCCAGCAGTTTCAGGGAGGGCGAGCCCCAGCATTTT
CASSFREGEPQHF
>TRBJ1-2|.|TRBV20-1|many
TGCAGTGCTATAGCCCAGGAGGATGGCTACACCTTC
CSAIAQEDGYTF
>TRBJ2-7|.|TRBV7-9|many
TGTGCCAGCAGCTTAAAAATGGGTGCAGGGTCTTACGAGCAGTACTTC
CASSLKMGAGSYEQYF
>TRBJ1-1|.|TRBV7-8|many
TGTGCCAGCAGCTTAGTAGTCCTATCGGGCTATTCTACTGAAGCTTTCTTT
CASSLVVLSGYSTEAFF
>TRBJ1-5|.|TRBV6-1|many
TGTGCCAGCACCCAACCTTGGAGCAATCAGCCCCAGCATTTT
CASTQPWSNQPQHF
>TRBJ2-6|TRBD1|TRBV6-7|many
TGTGCCAGCAGTCCGACAGGGCCCAGTGGGTCTGGGGCCAACGTCCTGACTTTC
CASSPTGPSGSGANVLTF
>TRBJ1-1|.|TRBV24-1|.
TGTGCCACCAAGAGGAGGATGGCTGAAGCTTTCTTT
CATKRRMAEAFF
>TRBJ2-2|.|TRBV24-1|once
TGTGCCACCAGTGATTTGGCGACAGGGAACACCGGGGAGCTGTTTTTT
CATSDLATGNTGELFF
>TRBJ2-7|TRBD1|TRBV6-1|many
TGTGCCATTAGACAGGGGCTGAGCGAGCAGTACTTC
CAIRQGLSEQYF
>TRBJ1-6|.|TRBV6-1|.
TGTGCCAGCAGTGCGGGCTTTAATAATTCACCCCTCCACTTT
CASSAGFNNSPLHF
>TRBJ1-6|.|TRBV30|.
TGTGCCAGTTCACAGGGAGAGGTTTCACCCCTCCACTTT
CASSQGEVSPLHF
>TRBJ1-5|.|TRBV2|many
TGTGCCAGCAGTGGCCCGCCTAGCAATCAGCCCCAGCATTTT
CASSGPPSNQPQHF
>TRBJ2-5|TRBD1|TRBV6-2/TRBV6-3|.
TGTGCCAGCAGTTACTCGGGACAGAAAGAGACCCAGTACTTC
CASSYSGQKETQYF
>TRBJ1-1|TRBD1|TRBV6-2/TRBV6-3|.
TGTGCCAGTGGGACAGGGAGTGTAACTGAAGCTTTCTTT
CASGTGSVTEAFF
>TRBJ2-7|.|TRBV10-3|.
TGTGCCATCAGTATCGAACACGAGCAGTACTTC
CAISIEHEQYF
>TRBJ1-1|TRBD1|TRBV7-6|.
TGTGCCAGCAGCGCGGGACAGGGGGCTTTCTTT
CASSAGQGAFF
>TRBJ2-7|.|TRBV28|many
TGTGCCAGCACTTCCTACAGGGAATACGAGCAGTACTTC
CASTSYREYEQYF
>TRBJ1-3|.|TRBV7-2|.
TGTGCCAGCAGCTTTTACTCTGGAAACACCATATATTTT
CASSFYSGNTIYF
>TRBJ2-2|TRBD2|TRBV6-5|few
TGTGCCAGCAGTTACGAGTCGCGGGGGGTCGGCACCGGGGAGCTGTTTTTT
CASSYESRGVGTGELFF
>TRBJ2-7|TRBD1|TRBV11-2|few
TGTGCCAGCAGCTCGGACAGGGCGGCGGAGCAGTACTTC
CASSSDRAAEQYF
>TRBJ1-4|.|TRBV7-2|.
TGTGCCAGCAGTTTTAATGAAAAACTGTTTTTT
CASSFNEKLFF
>TRBJ2-2|.|TRBV10-3|many
TGTGCCATCAGTCGCCCGGACACGGACACCGGGGAGCTGTTTTTT
CAISRPDTDTGELFF
>TRBJ1-1|.|TRBV11-2|.
TGTGCCAGCAGCTTCGAAGCGACGGGTACTGAAGCTTTCTTT
CASSFEATGTEAFF